Presented here are 15 T cell receptor beta chains from one specimen sequenced in a study of T-cell reconstitution after alpha-beta-depleted transplantation in children. Library preparation (for TCRbeta) was performed with unique molecular identifiers. TCRdb recomputed calls from the PCR reads with MiXCR, one row per CDR3 protein. The sample shows roughly 570,000 distinct CDR3 sequences, 25% to 30% of them seen only once. The sample here was PBMCs, taken before TCRalphabeta/CD19-depleted stem cell transplant. Receptors originate from a boy under three years old with Wiskott-Aldrich syndrome, due to receive a stem cell transplant.

The chain recombines TRBV6-2 or TRBV6-3 with TRBJ1-5, with a tentative D call TRBD1 (5 bases). The V gene's germline CDR1 is MNHEY and CDR2 SVGEGT. The CDR3 sequence is 14 residues long. Trimming removed 6 bases at V and 3 bases at J, with 12 bases between. DNA for the CDR3: TGTGCCAGCAGCCCCGAGGGGAACAATCAGCCCCAGCATTTT. As protein: CASSPEGNNQPQHF.

This clonotype has a handful of counts. The rearrangement uses TRBV5-4 and TRBJ2-1; 10 positions agree with TRBD2. Germline loops: CDR1 SGHNT, CDR2 YYREEE (reference sequence). Trimming cost V 3 bases and J 3 bases; bases outside gene matches: 3. This CDR3 is built from 15 residues. DNA for the CDR3: TGTGCCAGCAGCTACCGACTAGCGGGCTACAATGAGCAGTTCTTC. Its protein is CASSYRLAGYNEQFF.

This chain connects TRBV6-1 to TRBJ2-4, with 9 bases that match TRBD1. The CDR3 length is 14 residues. CDR1 is MNHNS and CDR2 is SASEGT in the germline V gene. After removal of 8 bases from V and 8 bases from J, the junction contained 10 bases not matched to a gene. The CDR3 protein is CASGKQGARDIQYF. CDR3 bases: TGTGCCAGCGGAAAACAGGGGGCGAGGGACATTCAGTACTTC.

In its sample, this clonotype was seen many times. Sequence at one end of the junction differs from germline and may be a read error. The rearrangement links TRBV5-1 to TRBJ2-7; a possible D gene is TRBD2 (5 bases). CDR1 is SGHRS, CDR2 YFSETQ, per germline. The CDR3 contains 12 residues. Here the CDR3 reads CASSSRGYEQYF. For the CDR3, the DNA is TGTGCCAGCAGTTCCCGGGGCTACGAGCAGTACTTC. Combining the CDR3 with reference TRBV5-1 and TRBJ2-7 gives the whole variable domain KAGVTQTPRYLIKTRGQQVTLSCSPISGHRSVSWYQQTPGQGLQFLFEYFSETQRNKGNFPGRFSGRQFSNSRSEMNVSTLELGDSALYLCASSSRGYEQYFGPGTRLTVT.

The chain has TRBV20-1 and TRBJ2-3; 8 nucleotides line up with TRBD2. The germline V gene has CDR1 DFQATT and CDR2 SNEGSKA (reference sequence). Trimming cost V 2 bases and J 3 bases; bases outside gene matches: 4. This CDR3 is 14 amino acids long. CDR3 amino acids: CSARKAGVTDTQYF. The CDR3 DNA sequence: TGCAGTGCTAGAAAAGCGGGAGTGACAGATACGCAGTATTTT.

In this sample, this clonotype turned up many times. V gene TRBV10-2 combines with J gene TRBJ2-5, with a tentative D call TRBD1 (6 bases). CDR3 length equals 13 residues. Trimming pared 6 bases from V and 5 bases from J, leaving 13 bases between. Germline CDR1 is WSHSY and CDR2 is SAAADI. Written as DNA, the CDR3 is TGCGCCAGCAGGCTAGGGGGAAGGGAGACCCAGTACTTC. Protein: CASRLGGRETQYF.

The V gene is TRBV27, the J gene TRBJ2-7, with 10 bases fitting TRBD2. The CDR3 contains 15 residues. CDR1 and CDR2 (germline): MNHEY, SMNVEV (reference sequence). Trimming took 3 bases from V and 2 from J; bases not matched to a gene: 4. CDR3 DNA sequence: TGTGCCAGCAGTTTCCTAGCGGGAGTGACCTACGAGCAGTACTTC. Protein: CASSFLAGVTYEQYF.

This clonotype was observed a few times. This chain links TRBV5-1 with TRBJ2-5, with TRBD1 matching 11 bases. There are 17 residues in the CDR3. The germline gives CDR1 SGHRS, CDR2 YFSETQ. Trimming at V came to 1 base and at J to 5 bases, leaving 10 bases not matched to a gene. The CDR3 here is CASSLSHFGTGGETQYF. CDR3 in DNA: TGCGCCAGCAGCTTGAGCCATTTCGGGACAGGGGGGGAGACCCAGTACTTC.

The gene calls are TRBV5-4 and TRBJ1-2; D might be TRBD1 (5 bases). Trimming cost V 5 bases and J 4 bases, with 21 bases left between them. Germline V gives CDR1 SGHNT, CDR2 YYREEE (reference sequence). The CDR3 has 16 residues. The CDR3 DNA is TGTGCCAGCAGGGTCACAGACAGTCCTCTAAGCTATGGCTACACCTTC. It translates to CASRVTDSPLSYGYTF. The complete variable domain, with remaining parts taken from reference TRBV5-4 and TRBJ1-2, reads ETGVTQSPTHLIKTRGQQVTLRCSSQSGHNTVSWYQQALGQGPQFIFQYYREEENGRGNFPPRFSGLQFPNYSSELNVNALELDDSALYLCASRVTDSPLSYGYTFGSGTRLTVV.

J is TRBJ2-1 and V is TRBV5-1; 7 positions agree with TRBD2. The J segment lost 5 bases and the V segment lost 0 bases, leaving 11 bases of the junction unmatched. The germline V gene encodes CDR1 SGHRS and CDR2 YFSETQ. CDR3 size: 17 residues. CDR3 DNA: TGCGCCAGCAGCTTGGGGGGAGGGCCGACGCAAAACAATGAGCAGTTCTTC. The encoded protein is CASSLGGGPTQNNEQFF.

This clonotype was observed at least ten times. The chain uses TRBV7-9 and TRBJ2-1; a weak D match, TRBD2 (6 bases). The V gene's germline CDR1 is SEHNR and CDR2 FQNEAQ (reference sequence). The CDR3 is made up of 15 amino acids. V gave up 0 bases and J gave up 4 bases, with 10 bases separating them. This CDR3 reads CASSLASGLYNEQFF. CDR3 nucleotides: TGTGCCAGCAGCTTAGCCAGCGGGCTGTACAATGAGCAGTTCTTC.

The V and J genes are TRBV29-1 and TRBJ2-4, with unresolved D. Germline CDR1 and CDR2: SQVTM and ANQGSEA. Trimming removed 5 bases at V and 3 bases at J, with 14 bases between. This CDR3 is 14 amino acids long. CDR3 amino acids: CSVRIGVGKNIQYF. CDR3 nucleotides: TGCAGCGTTCGTATAGGTGTTGGCAAAAACATTCAGTACTTC.

The rearrangement links TRBV10-3 to TRBJ1-1; 7 bases line up with TRBD1. V gave up 6 bases and J gave up 0 bases; unmatched junction bases: 4. The CDR3 has 14 amino acids. From germline, CDR1 is ENHRY and CDR2 SYGVKD. The CDR3 sequence is CAIRDRVMNTEAFF. In nucleotides, the CDR3 is TGTGCCATCAGAGACAGGGTCATGAACACTGAAGCTTTCTTT.

The rearrangement joins TRBV20-1 to TRBJ2-1; 8 bases line up with TRBD2. This CDR3 is built from 14 residues. Germline V CDR1 and CDR2: DFQATT, SNEGSKA (reference sequence). V was clipped by 1 base and J by 10 bases; unmatched bases: 9. Written as DNA, the CDR3 is TGCAGTGCTAGAGGCCAGCGGGAGTTTGGGGAGCAGTTCTTC. This gives the protein CSARGQREFGEQFF.

This clonotype was recorded a few times. The chain links TRBV4-1 to TRBJ2-3; D might be TRBD2 (6 bases). This CDR3 has 12 residues. V shed 6 bases and J shed 11 bases, with 15 bases lying between them. CDR1 and CDR2 (germline): MGHRA, YSYEKL. The CDR3 sequence: CASREIWGVQYF. CDR3 nucleotides: TGCGCCAGCAGGGAGATATGGGGGGTGCAGTATTTT.